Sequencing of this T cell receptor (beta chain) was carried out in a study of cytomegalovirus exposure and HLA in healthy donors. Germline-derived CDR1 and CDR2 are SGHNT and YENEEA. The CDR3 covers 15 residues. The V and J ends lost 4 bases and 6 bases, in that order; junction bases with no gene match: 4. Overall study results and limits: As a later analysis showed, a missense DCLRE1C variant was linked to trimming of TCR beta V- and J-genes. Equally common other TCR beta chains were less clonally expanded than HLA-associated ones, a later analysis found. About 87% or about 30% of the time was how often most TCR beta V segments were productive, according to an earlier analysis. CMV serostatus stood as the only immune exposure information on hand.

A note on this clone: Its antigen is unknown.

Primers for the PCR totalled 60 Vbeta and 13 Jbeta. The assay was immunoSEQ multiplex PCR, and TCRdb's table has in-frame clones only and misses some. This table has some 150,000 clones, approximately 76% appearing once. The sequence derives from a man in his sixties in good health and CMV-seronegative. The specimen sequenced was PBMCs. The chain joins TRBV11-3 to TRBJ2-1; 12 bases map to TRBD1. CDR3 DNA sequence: TGTGCCAGCAGCTCGGGACAGGGGGCTTCCAATGAGCAGTTCTTC. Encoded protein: CASSSGQGASNEQFF.